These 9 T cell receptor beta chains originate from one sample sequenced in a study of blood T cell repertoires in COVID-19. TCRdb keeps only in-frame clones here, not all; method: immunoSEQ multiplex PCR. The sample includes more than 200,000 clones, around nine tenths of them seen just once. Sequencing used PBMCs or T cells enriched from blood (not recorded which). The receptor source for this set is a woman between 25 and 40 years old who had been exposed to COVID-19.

CDR3 DNA: TGCGCCAGTAGTTCCGGGACAAGCGGTGGCTACACCTTC. This translates into CASSSGTSGGYTF. The gene calls are TRBV5-1 and TRBJ1-2; perhaps TRBD1 as D (6 bases). Trimming pared 8 bases from V and 7 bases from J, leaving 18 bases between. This CDR3 region has 13 residues. Germline loops: CDR1 SGHRS, CDR2 YFSETQ.

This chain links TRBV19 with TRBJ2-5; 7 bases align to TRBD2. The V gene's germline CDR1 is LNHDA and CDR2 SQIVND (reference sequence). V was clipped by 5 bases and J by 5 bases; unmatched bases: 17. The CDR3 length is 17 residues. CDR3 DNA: TGTGCCAGTAGTCTTGGACTGTGGGCAGCCGGGGGGGAGACCCAGTACTTC. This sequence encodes CASSLGLWAAGGETQYF.

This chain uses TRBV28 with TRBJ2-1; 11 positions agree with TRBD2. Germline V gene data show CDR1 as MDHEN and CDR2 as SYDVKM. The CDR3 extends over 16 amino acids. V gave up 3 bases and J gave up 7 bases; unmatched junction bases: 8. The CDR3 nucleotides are TGTGCCAGCAGTTTGACTTTAGCGGGAGGGGGAAATGAGCAGTTCTTC. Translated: CASSLTLAGGGNEQFF.

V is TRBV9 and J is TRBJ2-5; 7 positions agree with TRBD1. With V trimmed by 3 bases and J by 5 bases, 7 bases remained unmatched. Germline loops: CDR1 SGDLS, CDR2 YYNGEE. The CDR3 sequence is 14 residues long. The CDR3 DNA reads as TGTGCCAGCAGCGCTTCGACAGGGAAGGAGACCCAGTACTTC. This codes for CASSASTGKETQYF.

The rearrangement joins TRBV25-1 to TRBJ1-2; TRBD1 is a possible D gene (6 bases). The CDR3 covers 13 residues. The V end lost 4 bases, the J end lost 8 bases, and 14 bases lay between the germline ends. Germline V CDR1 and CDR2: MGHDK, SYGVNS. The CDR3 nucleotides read TGTGCCAGCAGTGTCACTGGGGGCTGGGGCTACACCTTC. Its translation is CASSVTGGWGYTF.

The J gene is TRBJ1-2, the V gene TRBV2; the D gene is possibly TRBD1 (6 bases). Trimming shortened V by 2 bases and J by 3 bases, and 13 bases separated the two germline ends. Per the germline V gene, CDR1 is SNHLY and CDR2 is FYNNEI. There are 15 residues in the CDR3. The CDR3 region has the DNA TGTGCCAGCAGTGAACTGACAGGATTTTACTATGGCTACACCTTC. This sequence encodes CASSELTGFYYGYTF.

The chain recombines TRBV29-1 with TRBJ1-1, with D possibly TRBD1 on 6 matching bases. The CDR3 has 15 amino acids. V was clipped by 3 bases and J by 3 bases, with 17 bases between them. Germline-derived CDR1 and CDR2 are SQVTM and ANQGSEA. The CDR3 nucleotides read TGCAGCGTTGAGGGGGGGCCAAGGTTGGACACTGAAGCTTTCTTT. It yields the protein CSVEGGPRLDTEAFF.

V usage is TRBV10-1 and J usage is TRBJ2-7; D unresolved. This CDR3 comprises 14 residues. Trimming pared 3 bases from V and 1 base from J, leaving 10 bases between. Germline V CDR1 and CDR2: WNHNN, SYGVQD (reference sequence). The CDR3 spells CASSEEPRSYEQYF. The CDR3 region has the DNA TGCGCCAGCAGTGAAGAGCCGCGATCCTACGAGCAGTACTTC.

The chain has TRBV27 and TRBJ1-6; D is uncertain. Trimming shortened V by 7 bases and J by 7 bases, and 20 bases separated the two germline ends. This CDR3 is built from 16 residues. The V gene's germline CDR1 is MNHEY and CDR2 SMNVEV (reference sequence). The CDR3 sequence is CASTLRAGGSNSPLHF. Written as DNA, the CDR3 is TGTGCCAGCACTCTAAGGGCAGGAGGATCAAATTCACCCCTCCACTTT.